This TCR beta chain was documented in a study of cytomegalovirus exposure and HLA in healthy donors (dated by TCRdb to the late 2010s). For context, the study as a whole: In an earlier analysis of around 540 of the donors, 250 to 350 Gb of sequence data and about 110 million unique TCR beta sequences from 150 million to 200 million T cells were reported. Roughly 300 gigabases of sequencing data and about 92 million unique TCR sequences made up an early release that covered some 640 HLA-typed donors. Of the 398 genotyped donors, over 65% fell in the genetic ancestry cluster associated with self-reported Caucasian donors. The aim of the study was to test whether cataloging public T cell receptors could identify signatures of past pathogen exposure. The T cell repertoires of 700 or so subjects were profiled by immunosequencing and related to cytomegalovirus serostatus. Besides the first cohort of approximately 670 subjects, a separate validation cohort made up of around 120 different subjects was used. To predict cytomegalovirus infection status, the study brought together high-throughput TCR immunosequencing, statistical association of individual TCRs with disease status, and machine learning. In a later analysis, previously published TCR beta repertoires from 666 donors were re-analyzed and high-resolution HLA genotyping was added so that TCR occurrence patterns could be studied. In the later analysis, no new phenotypic data were used to find candidate immune exposures; instead, reliance was placed on TCR beta sequences and their occurrence across donors. To decide whether each TCR beta V gene segment behaved as functional or pseudogenic, an earlier analysis of approximately 600 of the donors relied on high-throughput TCR beta sequencing. Alongside the repertoire data, information on donor age, sex, ethnicity and CMV serostatus was compiled. A later genetic analysis took genome-wide SNP genotypes for about three fifths of the roughly 670 donors and used that subset as a discovery cohort. All discovery cohort repertoires had been generated on a single sequencing platform. Class I and class II HLA loci were covered by the typing at four-digit resolution. Typing coverage varied by locus: about 620-640 donors for A, B, C, DRB1 and DQB1; approximately 560 for DQA1; approximately 610 for DPA1; roughly 470 for DPB1. A handful of DR-DQ haplotypes were handled as single units for association and clustering because linkage in the cohort was strong. Across around 400 genotyped donors of the cohort, an average of about 240,000 unique TCR beta nucleotide sequences per donor were sequenced, and roughly 18% of those sequences were non-productive.

What the authors observed across the whole study: Correlated functional status among segregating V segments might reflect linkage disequilibrium, but an unknown experimental factor could not be ruled out. V-gene and J-gene trimming of TCR beta chains was associated with a missense DCLRE1C variant in a later genetic analysis, and the association was replicated in an independent cohort. Some IMGT-functional V segments, including TRBV6-2 and TRBV6-3, could not be told apart with the 87-base-pair reads, so those segments were excluded. Cytomegalovirus status was reported to be diagnosed by the classifier with high specificity and sensitivity in both the original and validation cohorts. A further reported finding was that TCR beta sequences accurately predicted the HLA-A and HLA-B alleles for most subjects in the first cohort. A later analysis reported that several top co-occurrence clusters appeared linked to parvovirus B19, influenza, CMV and Epstein-Barr virus. Broadly in line with IMGT annotations, most TCR beta V segments showed up in productive rearrangements about 87% or about 30% of the time in an earlier analysis of around 550 of the donors. In this cohort, only TCR beta chains were sequenced, and detectable features were limited by the absence of alpha or paired-chain data. In a later genetic analysis, fewer N-insertions in productive TCRs were reported among donors in an Asian-associated ancestry cluster than the roughly 640-donor mean. Across donors, most TCR sequences were observed very rarely, whereas some public TCRs were present in many individuals. In vitro tests confirmed that three of the cytomegalovirus-associated TCR beta chains recognize cytomegalovirus antigens. In a later analysis, TCR association rates were found to vary across HLA loci, with the most associated TCRs seen for DRB1 alleles and the fewest for HLA-C alleles. In a later analysis, some 17,000 TCR beta sequences were associated with specific HLA alleles at a false discovery rate of 0.05. Compared with equally common non-associated chains, HLA-associated TCR beta chains in a later analysis were more clonally expanded and had lower generation probabilities. A cluster of highly shared sequence variants was judged likely to be a technical artifact of the sequencing pipeline. A later analysis found that most CMV-associated TCR beta chains appeared HLA-restricted, with HLA associations seemingly driven largely by CMV exposure. Because some donors lacked HLA typing at each locus, the association tests relied only on the typed subset. Sequencing depth was assumed to be roughly uniform across donors in the presence/absence analyses, though that assumption may not hold. Because counts were too low, about 18 rarely observed V segments, including chromosome 9 orphons, were left out of the earlier analysis of over 550 of the donors. The authors suggested that the approach could potentially be extended to other disease states and immunological phenotypes. When HLA alleles, especially DR and DQ, strongly co-occurred, attributing TCR associations to individual alleles was difficult. In the study, approximately 150 TCR beta chains were listed as associated with cytomegalovirus. CMV serostatus was the only immune exposure information available for the cohort.

The cohort comprised 670 or so healthy bone marrow donors. All cohort members were sampled while nominally healthy, although unrecorded immune exposures were likely present. The donor was CMV seronegative and was included in the group of several hundred seronegative cohort members. A peripheral blood sample was collected from each donor, and TCR beta sequencing was performed on peripheral blood mononuclear cells. Genomic DNA was extracted from the blood cell samples with the Qiagen DNeasy Blood Extraction Kit. Library method: the immunoSEQ multiplex PCR assay. For the multiplex PCR, a mixture combining 60 forward primers for TCR Vbeta segments and 13 reverse primers for TCR Jbeta segments was used. Amplification of the CDR3 region of rearranged TCR beta genes was performed with a multiplex PCR assay on genomic DNA. The Illumina HiSeq System was used to sequence the amplified TCR beta libraries as 87-base-pair reads. As for the original processing: A later analysis tallied around 82 million unique TCR beta chains across the 666 repertoires, and approximately 9.9 million of those chains were shared by two or more donors. A nearest-neighbor algorithm error-corrected the raw reads and collapsed the reads into unique sequences, merging closely related sequences to remove PCR and sequencing errors. Alignment of CDR3 sequences to IMGT reference sequences was used to assign V, D and J gene segments. For a sequence to be retained, at least a six-nucleotide match to both a V gene segment and a J gene segment was required. Rearrangements were classified as productive when the CDR3 lacked stop codons and remained in frame with V and J, and all other rearrangements were classified as non-productive. CDR3 was defined according to IMGT convention as the region running from the second conserved V-encoded cysteine to the conserved J-encoded phenylalanine. The earlier analysis of about 570 of the donors excluded any sequence lacking an unambiguous match to a single V gene segment. In an earlier analysis of about 590 of the donors, a V segment was called functional when productive rearrangements were above 56.7%, and segregating when the standard deviation between donors exceeded 5%. A statistical classification framework was built for diagnosing cytomegalovirus status from the catalog of TCR beta chain sequences. A later analysis assigned V and J genes by comparing TCR nucleotide sequences with IMGT/GENE-DB human TR gene sequences. A later analysis assigned CDR3 sequences and most-parsimonious VDJ recombination scenarios with the TCRdist pipeline. In a later analysis, every TCR beta chain was defined by the combination of its CDR3 amino acid sequence and its V-gene family, and reads without a unique V-gene family were dropped. A later analysis removed 450 to 600 highly shared, low-generation-probability nucleotide sequences to deal with suspected cross-contamination and a sequencing artifact. For each public chain, a later analysis derived a clonal expansion index from normalized ranks of inferred template counts within each repertoire. Generation probabilities in a later analysis came from a VDJ recombination model fitted to out-of-frame rearrangements, and those results were checked against IGoR. A later analysis scored TCR-TCR, TCR-HLA and TCR-CMV co-occurrence with hypergeometric tests, applying a repertoire-size bias correction to TCR pairs. A later analysis estimated false discovery rates by permuting HLA or CMV assignments 20 times. In a later analysis, co-occurring TCRs were grouped using DBSCAN, and TCRdist sequence similarity was added for clustering within HLA-allele-positive subsets. Co-occurrence clustering excluded repertoires with fewer than 30,000 or more than 120,000 public chains, plus five with anomalous nucleotide sharing. The clones in this table, taken by TCRdb from immuneACCESS, are in-frame only. Not every clone is retained; where verified, under half of the shortfall comes from an unresolved V gene, and the cause of the rest is unknown. The V and J calls and clone size were taken over from that table, and D and trimming were inferred from the DNA. Present in this sample are 150,000 to 200,000 clones, about four fifths of which were seen just once. The biggest ten clones account for 1.1% of the sample.

The CDR1 and CDR2 encoded by the germline V gene (reference sequence) are SEHNR and FQNEAQ. The CDR3 measures 12 amino acids from cysteine to phenylalanine. The only DNA kept is the CDR3, 36 bases in frame from the first base. Trimming at the junction amounts to 5 bases on V and 3 bases on J, and the germline ends lie 8 bases apart. With respect to this clone: No antigen is known for it. The input lacks base qualities; no much larger clone sits a single base away.

The chain employs TRBV7-9 and TRBJ2-7; no D gene can be assigned with confidence. Sequencing input: PBMCs. This clonotype was obtained from a woman in her forties in good health and CMV-seronegative. The DNA is as follows: TGTGCCAGCAGCCCTGCAGGCTACGAGCAGTACTTC. The encoded protein is CASSPAGYEQYF.